A single sample gave rise to the 25 T cell receptor beta chains below, sequenced in a study of shared clonotypes between healthy human individuals. Libraries were prepared by immunoSEQ multiplex PCR; TCRdb keeps only in-frame clonotypes and omits some of them. Counted here are some 2.1 million clones, roughly 94% occurring once; the ten biggest clones make up under 0.15%. Sequenced input: naive CD4+ T cells sorted from blood. As for subset: CD45RA+ positively selected. All receptors come from a man aged 18 to 29 in good health.

As regards this clone: Other DNA sequences from this sample encode an identical CDR3 as well. This rearrangement joins TRBV5-1 to TRBJ2-7; 9 positions agree with TRBD1. V lost 0 bases and J lost 2; bases outside the gene matches: 3. This CDR3 contains 15 residues. CDR1 and CDR2 (germline): SGHRS, YFSETQ. The CDR3 spells CASSLEGTGTYEQYF. The CDR3 nucleotides are TGCGCCAGCAGCTTGGAAGGGACAGGGACCTACGAGCAGTACTTC.

This chain uses TRBV29-1 with TRBJ1-1; 10 nucleotides line up with TRBD1. The germline V gene encodes CDR1 SQVTM and CDR2 ANQGSEA. V was pared by 2 bases and J by 7 bases, with 7 bases of the junction left unmatched. CDR3 length: 14 residues. DNA for the CDR3: TGCAGCGTTGAACACGACAGGGGGCAGATTGAAGCTTTCTTT. Its protein is CSVEHDRGQIEAFF.

This rearrangement joins TRBV7-2 to TRBJ1-2; D gene uncertain. Trimming stripped 2 bases from V and 7 bases from J, with 14 bases between. Germline CDR1 and CDR2: SGHTA and FQGNSA. CDR3 size: 14 residues. This chain's CDR3 is CASSLPDGLVGYTF. CDR3 DNA: TGTGCCAGCAGCTTACCGGACGGCCTAGTTGGCTACACCTTC.

The chain has TRBV7-9 and TRBJ1-6; D is perhaps TRBD1 (5 bases). Germline-derived CDR1 and CDR2 are SEHNR and FQNEAQ (reference sequence). The CDR3 extends over 14 amino acids. With 5 bases removed from V and 5 bases from J, the gap between germline ends came to 10 bases. The CDR3 loop is CASSPEGDNSPLHF. DNA of the CDR3: TGTGCCAGCAGCCCCGAAGGGGATAATTCACCCCTCCACTTT. The variable domain in full, completed from reference TRBV7-9 and TRBJ1-6, reads DTGVSQNPRHKITKRGQNVTFRCDPISEHNRLYWYRQTLGQGPEFLTYFQNEAQLEKSRLLSDRFSAERPKGSFSTLEIQRTEQGDSAMYLCASSPEGDNSPLHFGNGTRLTVT.

The rearrangement links TRBV5-1 to TRBJ2-5; D is perhaps TRBD2 (5 bases). Trimming removed 0 bases at V and 5 bases at J, with 11 bases between. CDR1 is SGHRS and CDR2 is YFSETQ in the germline V gene. This CDR3 contains 14 residues. The CDR3: CASSLGGMGETQYF. The CDR3 bases are TGCGCCAGCAGCTTGGGAGGGATGGGGGAGACCCAGTACTTC. The full variable domain, completed using reference TRBV5-1 and TRBJ2-5, is KAGVTQTPRYLIKTRGQQVTLSCSPISGHRSVSWYQQTPGQGLQFLFEYFSETQRNKGNFPGRFSGRQFSNSRSEMNVSTLELGDSALYLCASSLGGMGETQYFGPGTRLLVL.

The V and J genes are TRBV28 and TRBJ2-7; no clear D gene. V shed 3 bases and J shed 2 bases, with 11 bases lying between them. CDR3 length: 14 amino acids. Germline V gene data show CDR1 as MDHEN and CDR2 as SYDVKM. CDR3 DNA sequence: TGTGCCAGCAGTTTTATGCGAAAACCCTACGAGCAGTACTTC. Translating gives CASSFMRKPYEQYF.

The chain employs TRBV6-5 and TRBJ2-3; a weak D match, TRBD2 (5 bases). The CDR3 length is 12 residues. In germline, CDR1 is MNHEY, CDR2 SVGAGI. Trimming removed 5 bases from V and 4 bases from J, with 7 bases in between. CDR3 nucleotides: TGTGCCAGCAGTCGGGAATCAGATACGCAGTATTTT. It yields the protein CASSRESDTQYF.

This chain joins TRBV28 and TRBJ1-4, with D tentatively TRBD1 (6 bases). Deletions cut 5 bases from V and 8 bases from J, with 18 bases between. From germline, CDR1 is MDHEN and CDR2 SYDVKM. This CDR3 comprises 15 residues. The CDR3 DNA is TGTGCCAGCAGTCAAACAGGGAAGGTTTTGGAAAAACTGTTTTTT. Translated: CASSQTGKVLEKLFF.

This chain uses TRBV7-9 with TRBJ2-1; D uncertain. Germline V gene sequence: CDR1 SEHNR, CDR2 FQNEAQ (reference sequence). Deletions cut 7 bases from V and 5 bases from J, with 15 bases between. CDR3 size: 14 residues. The CDR3 region is CASTSSFPHNEQFF. The CDR3 coding sequence is TGTGCCAGCACCTCGAGCTTCCCCCACAATGAGCAGTTCTTC.

This clone was picked up one time. The chain combines TRBV18 with TRBJ1-5, with D possibly TRBD1 on 5 matching bases. Trimming took off 4 bases at V and 3 bases at J, with 16 bases between the two ends. Germline values: CDR1 KGHSH, CDR2 LQKENI. The CDR3 length is 16 residues. CDR3 in amino acids: CASSRQGSGHNQPQHF. The CDR3 DNA follows: TGTGCCAGCTCACGCCAAGGTTCCGGACACAATCAGCCCCAGCATTTT. The full variable domain, in which reference TRBV18 and TRBJ1-5 provide the parts outside the CDR3, is NAGVMQNPRHLVRRRGQEARLRCSPMKGHSHVYWYRQLPEEGLKFMVYLQKENIIDESGMPKERFSAEFPKEGPSILRIQQVVRGDSAAYFCASSRQGSGHNQPQHFGDGTRLSIL.

This chain joins TRBV4-1 and TRBJ2-1; 7 bases align to TRBD2. CDR1 and CDR2 from the germline V gene are MGHRA and YSYEKL. CDR3 length equals 14 residues. The J segment lost 8 bases and the V segment lost 4 bases, leaving 8 bases of the junction unmatched. The CDR3 bases are TGCGCCAGCAGCCGATTAGGACTAGGCGATGAGCAGTTCTTC. Its translation: CASSRLGLGDEQFF.

The chain has TRBV28 and TRBJ2-5; D perhaps matches TRBD2 (6 bases). CDR3 size: 14 residues. Trimming took 6 bases from V and 1 from J, leaving 12 bases between them. Germline CDR1 MDHEN, CDR2 SYDVKM. The CDR3 region is CASRASGGQETQYF. The CDR3 nucleotides read TGTGCCAGCAGGGCCTCCGGGGGCCAAGAGACCCAGTACTTC.

The rearrangement links TRBV21-1 to TRBJ1-6; the table's D call, TRBD1, was not checked against the DNA. TRBV21-1 has pseudogene status. The CDR3 contains 18 residues. This CDR3 reads CASSELKTSSSYNSPLHF. As DNA, the CDR3 is TGTGCCAGCAGCGAGCTCAAGACATCGAGCTCCTATAATTCACCCCTCCACTTT.

The genes are TRBV28 and TRBJ1-5; D is uncertain. Germline assignment: CDR1 MDHEN and CDR2 SYDVKM. The V end was cut by 3 bases, the J end by 4 bases, with 10 bases between. The CDR3 has 14 residues. In DNA, the CDR3 is TGTGCCAGCAGTTTGTCCAGGTGGAATCAGCCCCAGCATTTT. Its protein product is CASSLSRWNQPQHF.

CDR3 nucleotides: TGTGCCAGTAGTACAGGGGCGGGAGGAGGGGATACGCAGTATTTT. Translated, it gives CASSTGAGGGDTQYF. V is TRBV19 and J is TRBJ2-3; TRBD2 matches 8 bases. CDR1 and CDR2 (germline): LNHDA, SQIVND (reference sequence). V was pared by 4 bases and J by 6 bases, with 9 bases of the junction left unmatched. The CDR3 has 15 amino acids.

The gene calls are TRBV5-1 and TRBJ2-7; tentatively, D is TRBD1 or TRBD2 (5 bases each). The CDR3 runs 12 residues. Germline V lookup: CDR1 SGHRS, CDR2 YFSETQ. Trimming pared 4 bases from V and 3 bases from J, leaving 8 bases between. The DNA for the CDR3 is TGCGCCAGCAGCGGGACCCTCTACGAGCAGTACTTC. Protein sequence: CASSGTLYEQYF.

The chain uses TRBV9 and TRBJ2-7; D remains unclear. Trimming cost V 3 bases and J 6 bases, with 10 bases left between them. In germline, CDR1 is SGDLS, CDR2 YYNGEE. There are 12 residues in the CDR3. CDR3 nucleotides: TGTGCCAGCAGCGCAACCCCCTTCGAGCAGTACTTC. Translated: CASSATPFEQYF.

The rearrangement joins TRBV5-1 to TRBJ2-3; D is ambiguous. Trimming removed 6 bases at V and 0 bases at J, with 8 bases between. CDR1 and CDR2 (germline): SGHRS, YFSETQ. CDR3 length: 13 residues. CDR3 protein: CASTFGSTDTQYF. CDR3 in DNA: TGCGCCAGCACCTTCGGCAGCACAGATACGCAGTATTTT.

Notes on this clone: In the same sample, other DNA sequences code for this CDR3. The rearrangement uses TRBV5-1 and TRBJ2-3; D might be TRBD1 or TRBD2, each matching 5 bases. The V gene lost 0 bases and the J gene lost 0 bases, with 8 bases spanning the gap. The germline CDR1 and CDR2 sequences are SGHRS and YFSETQ. The CDR3 sequence is 15 residues long. The CDR3 coding sequence is TGCGCCAGCAGCTTGGGGGGGAGAAGCACAGATACGCAGTATTTT. Translating gives CASSLGGRSTDTQYF. The full variable domain, completed using reference TRBV5-1 and TRBJ2-3, is KAGVTQTPRYLIKTRGQQVTLSCSPISGHRSVSWYQQTPGQGLQFLFEYFSETQRNKGNFPGRFSGRQFSNSRSEMNVSTLELGDSALYLCASSLGGRSTDTQYFGPGTRLTVL.

This clone appeared once. The chain combines TRBV2 with TRBJ2-1, with D maybe TRBD2 (5 bases). The germline CDR1 and CDR2 sequences are SNHLY and FYNNEI. The V gene lost 8 bases and the J gene lost 7 bases, with 12 bases spanning the gap. The CDR3 is made up of 12 amino acids. As DNA, the CDR3 is TGTGCCAGCGCTCGACTAAGAAATGAGCAGTTCTTC. This gives the protein CASARLRNEQFF. The whole variable domain, remainder taken from reference TRBV2 and TRBJ2-1, is EPEVTQTPSHQVTQMGQEVILRCVPISNHLYFYWYRQILGQKVEFLVSFYNNEISEKSEIFDDQFSVERPDGSNFTLKIRSTKLEDSAMYFCASARLRNEQFFGPGTRLTVL.

The chain combines TRBV9 with TRBJ2-1, with a tentative D call TRBD2 (5 bases). Trimming left V 4 bases short and J 3 bases short, with 14 bases between. Germline-derived CDR1 and CDR2 are SGDLS and YYNGEE. The CDR3 sequence is 15 residues long. The CDR3 bases are TGTGCCAGCAGCTCCGGAGGTGGGGACTACAATGAGCAGTTCTTC. Encoded protein: CASSSGGGDYNEQFF.

The genes are TRBV5-6 and TRBJ1-6; 7 nucleotides agree with TRBD1. The CDR3 totals 17 residues. The germline V gene encodes CDR1 SGHDT and CDR2 YYEEEE. After removal of 4 bases from V and 1 base from J, the junction contained 8 bases not matched to a gene. As DNA, the CDR3 is TGTGCCAGCAGCGCGTCGGACAGGAATTCCTATAATTCACCCCTCCACTTT. The encoded protein is CASSASDRNSYNSPLHF.

As regards this clone: Other nucleotide sequences from this sample produce the same CDR3. The chain is built from TRBV9 and TRBJ1-6; D is unresolved. V lost 0 bases and J 10 bases, leaving 8 bases between the germline ends. The CDR3 spans 13 residues. Germline V lookup: CDR1 SGDLS, CDR2 YYNGEE. The CDR3 nucleotides are TGTGCCAGCAGCGTAGCGGAGGGATCACCCCTCCACTTT. It specifies CASSVAEGSPLHF.

The rearrangement links TRBV19 to TRBJ2-6; D not certain. V was cut by 8 bases and J by 0 bases, with 14 bases left in between. Germline V gene sequence: CDR1 LNHDA, CDR2 SQIVND (reference sequence). The CDR3 length is 16 residues. CDR3 DNA: TGTGCCAGTCTGAACAGAGGACCCTCTGGGGCCAACGTCCTGACTTTC. Amino acid sequence: CASLNRGPSGANVLTF.

The chain carries TRBV18 and TRBJ2-1; 16 bases are a match to TRBD2. Trimming cost V 7 bases and J 2 bases; bases outside gene matches: 11. This CDR3 region has 19 residues. Germline V gene lookup returns CDR1 KGHSH and CDR2 LQKENI. CDR3 sequence (DNA): TGTGCCAGCTGGAGACCGGGACTAGCGGGAGGGCCGACCTACAATGAGCAGTTCTTC. Translated: CASWRPGLAGGPTYNEQFF. The variable domain in full, completed from reference TRBV18 and TRBJ2-1, reads NAGVMQNPRHLVRRRGQEARLRCSPMKGHSHVYWYRQLPEEGLKFMVYLQKENIIDESGMPKERFSAEFPKEGPSILRIQQVVRGDSAAYFCASWRPGLAGGPTYNEQFFGPGTRLTVL.